Sequencing of this T cell receptor (beta chain) was carried out in a study of cytomegalovirus exposure and HLA in healthy donors. PCR employed 60 Vbeta and 13 Jbeta primers. Profiled with immunoSEQ multiplex PCR; TCRdb holds only in-frame clones, not every one. This sample carries under 100,000 clones, 65% to 90% of them seen once, and the ten largest clones take approximately 4%. Notes on the study in general: In an earlier analysis, about 87% or about 30%: the productive usage of most TCR beta V segments. Based on reports, TCR beta sequences accurately predicted HLA-A and HLA-B alleles for most subjects. The later analysis indicated that the majority of CMV-associated TCR beta chains appeared HLA-restricted. Many donors carried some public TCRs, although rarity characterized most TCR sequences.

A note on this clone: Its specificity is unknown.

The germline V gene encodes CDR1 SGDLS and CDR2 YYNGEE. V lost 0 bases and J lost 7; bases outside the gene matches: 3. The CDR3 consists of 14 residues. The sequenced sample consisted of PBMCs. The chain employs TRBV9 and TRBJ2-1; TRBD2 matches at 8 bases. The clonotype comes from a woman between 65 and 79 years old in good health and CMV-seropositive. The CDR3 nucleotides read TGTGCCAGCAGCGTAGCCTTAGCGGGGAATGAGCAGTTCTTC. This gives the protein CASSVALAGNEQFF.